This T cell receptor (beta chain) was captured by sequencing in a study of post-analysis software for immune sequencing data. Trimming removed 5 bases from V and 4 bases from J, with 13 bases in between. Germline CDR1 reads SGDLS; CDR2 reads YYNGEE. CDR3 length: 15 residues. Concerning this clonotype itself: Its antigen is unknown.

General study points: Elevated frequency relative to controls characterized several TRBV segments in patients, TRBV5-6, TRBV5-1 and TRBV20-1 among them.

Included in the TCR beta cDNA libraries were unique molecular identifiers. A single record per CDR3 protein comes from TCRdb applying MiXCR to the PCR reads. The sample includes 650,000 to 850,000 distinct CDR3 sequences, approximately 53% of them seen just once. The gene calls are TRBV9 and TRBJ1-6, with D tentatively TRBD1 (6 bases). The material sequenced was blood. The receptor comes from a girl under 18 with multiple sclerosis. The CDR3 nucleotides are TGTGCCAGCAGTGCCGGGACAAATTATAATTCACCCCTCCACTTT. Its protein is CASSAGTNYNSPLHF.